Ten or more counts support the clone carrying this T cell receptor (beta chain). The data were obtained in a study of CD8+CD57+ T cells in acquired aplastic anemia. Study details: Sorted CD4+ and CD8+ cell DNA averaged approximately 3.2 ug.

An expansion of CD8+CD57+ cells by flow cytometry had been shown in patients chosen for sequencing. The CDR3 is 13 amino acids. Germline V CDR1 and CDR2: DFQATT, SNEGSKA (reference sequence). Trimming shortened V by 0 bases and J by 1 base, and 5 bases separated the two germline ends. The template for TCR beta VDJ and CDR3 sequence profiling was genomic DNA. TCRdb called the reads again in MiXCR, with one record for every CDR3 protein. The table includes about 470,000 distinct CDR3 sequences, less than 35% detected once. The sequence derives from a human donor with aplastic anemia. V is TRBV20-1 and J is TRBJ2-3; D gene ambiguous. Sequencing input: sorted CD4+, CD8+, or CD8+CD57+ T cells (not recorded which) from PBMCs. CDR3 amino acids: CSARDMRTDTQYF. The CDR3 DNA follows: TGCAGTGCTAGAGATATGCGCACAGATACGCAGTATTTT.